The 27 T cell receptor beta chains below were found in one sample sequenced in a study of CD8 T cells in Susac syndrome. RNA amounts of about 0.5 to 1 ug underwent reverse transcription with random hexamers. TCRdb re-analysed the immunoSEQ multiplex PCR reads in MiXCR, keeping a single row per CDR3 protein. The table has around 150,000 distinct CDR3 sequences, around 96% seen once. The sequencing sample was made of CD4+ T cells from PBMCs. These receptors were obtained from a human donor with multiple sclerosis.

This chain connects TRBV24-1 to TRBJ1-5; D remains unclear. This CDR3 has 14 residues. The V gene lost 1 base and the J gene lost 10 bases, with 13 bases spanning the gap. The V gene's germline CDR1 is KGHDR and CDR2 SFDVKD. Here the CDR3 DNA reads TGTGCCACCAGTGATTTTTCCTTGTCGGACCCCCAGCATTTT. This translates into CATSDFSLSDPQHF.

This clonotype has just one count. CDR3 bases: TGTGCCACCAGTGATGCTACCTACGAGCAGTACTTC. Protein product: CATSDATYEQYF. The rearrangement uses TRBV24-1 and TRBJ2-7; D not resolved. V shed 3 bases and J shed 2 bases, with 4 bases lying between them. Germline V gene lookup returns CDR1 KGHDR and CDR2 SFDVKD. There are 12 residues in the CDR3.

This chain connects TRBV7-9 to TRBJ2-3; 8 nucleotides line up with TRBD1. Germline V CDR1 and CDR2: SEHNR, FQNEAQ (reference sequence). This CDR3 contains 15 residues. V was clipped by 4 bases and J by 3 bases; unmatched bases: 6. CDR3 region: CASSSRQGRTDTQYF. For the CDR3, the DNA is TGTGCCAGCAGCTCCAGACAGGGGAGGACAGATACGCAGTATTTT.

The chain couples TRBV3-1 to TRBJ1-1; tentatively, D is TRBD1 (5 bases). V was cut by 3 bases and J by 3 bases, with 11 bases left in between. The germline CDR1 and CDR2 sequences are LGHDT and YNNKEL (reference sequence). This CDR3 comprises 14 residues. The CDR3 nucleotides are TGTGCCAGCAGCCAGGGGGTAGGACACACTGAAGCTTTCTTT. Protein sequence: CASSQGVGHTEAFF.

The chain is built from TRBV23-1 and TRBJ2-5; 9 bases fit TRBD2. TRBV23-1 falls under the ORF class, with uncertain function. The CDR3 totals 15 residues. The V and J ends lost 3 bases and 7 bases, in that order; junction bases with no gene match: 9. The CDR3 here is CASSHRAGGSRTQYF. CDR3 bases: TGCGCCAGCAGTCACAGGGCGGGAGGGTCCAGGACCCAGTACTTC.

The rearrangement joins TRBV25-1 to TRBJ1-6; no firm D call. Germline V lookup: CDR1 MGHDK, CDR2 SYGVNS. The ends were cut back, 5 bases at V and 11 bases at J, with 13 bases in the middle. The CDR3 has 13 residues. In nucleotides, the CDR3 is TGTGCCAGCAGTAGCGCGCAGGCTACACCCCTCCACTTT. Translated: CASSSAQATPLHF.

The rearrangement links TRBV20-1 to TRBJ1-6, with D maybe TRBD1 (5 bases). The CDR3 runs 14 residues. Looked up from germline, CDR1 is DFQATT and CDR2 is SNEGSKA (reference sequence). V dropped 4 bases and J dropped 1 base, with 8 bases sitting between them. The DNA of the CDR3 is TGCAGTGCTAAGGGGTTTTCCTATAATTCACCCCTCCACTTT. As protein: CSAKGFSYNSPLHF.

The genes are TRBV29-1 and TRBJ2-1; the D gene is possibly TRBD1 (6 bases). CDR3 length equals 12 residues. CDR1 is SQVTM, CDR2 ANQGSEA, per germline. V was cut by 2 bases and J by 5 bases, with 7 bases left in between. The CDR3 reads CSVERDNNEQFF. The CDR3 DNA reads TGCAGCGTTGAACGGGACAACAATGAGCAGTTCTTC.

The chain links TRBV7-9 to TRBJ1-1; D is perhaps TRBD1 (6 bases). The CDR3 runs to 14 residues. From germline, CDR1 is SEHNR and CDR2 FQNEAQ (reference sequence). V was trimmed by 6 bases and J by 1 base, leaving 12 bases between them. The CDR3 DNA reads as TGTGCCAGCAGGAACAGGGATAGGAACACTGAAGCTTTCTTT. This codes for CASRNRDRNTEAFF. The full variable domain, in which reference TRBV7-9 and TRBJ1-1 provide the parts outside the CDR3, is DTGVSQNPRHKITKRGQNVTFRCDPISEHNRLYWYRQTLGQGPEFLTYFQNEAQLEKSRLLSDRFSAERPKGSFSTLEIQRTEQGDSAMYLCASRNRDRNTEAFFGQGTRLTVV.

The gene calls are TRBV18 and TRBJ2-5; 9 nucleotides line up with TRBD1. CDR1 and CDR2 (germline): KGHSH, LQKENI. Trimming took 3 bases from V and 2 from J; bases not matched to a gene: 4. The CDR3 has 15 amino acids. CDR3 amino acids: CASSPRTGAQETQYF. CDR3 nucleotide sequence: TGTGCCAGCTCACCTCGGACAGGGGCTCAAGAGACCCAGTACTTC.

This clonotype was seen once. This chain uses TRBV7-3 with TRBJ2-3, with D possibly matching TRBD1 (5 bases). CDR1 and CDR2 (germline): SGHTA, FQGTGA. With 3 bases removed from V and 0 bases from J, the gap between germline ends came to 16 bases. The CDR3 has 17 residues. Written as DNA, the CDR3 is TGTGCCAGCAGCTTGGCTGGCCCGACAGTAAGCACAGATACGCAGTATTTT. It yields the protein CASSLAGPTVSTDTQYF.

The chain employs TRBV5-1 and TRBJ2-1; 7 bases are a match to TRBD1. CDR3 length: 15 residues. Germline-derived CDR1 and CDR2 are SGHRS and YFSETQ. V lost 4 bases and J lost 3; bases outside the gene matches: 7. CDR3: CASSTGQLNYNEQFF. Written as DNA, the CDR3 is TGCGCCAGCAGCACGGGACAGCTTAACTACAATGAGCAGTTCTTC. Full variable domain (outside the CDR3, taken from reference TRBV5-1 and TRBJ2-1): KAGVTQTPRYLIKTRGQQVTLSCSPISGHRSVSWYQQTPGQGLQFLFEYFSETQRNKGNFPGRFSGRQFSNSRSEMNVSTLELGDSALYLCASSTGQLNYNEQFFGPGTRLTVL.

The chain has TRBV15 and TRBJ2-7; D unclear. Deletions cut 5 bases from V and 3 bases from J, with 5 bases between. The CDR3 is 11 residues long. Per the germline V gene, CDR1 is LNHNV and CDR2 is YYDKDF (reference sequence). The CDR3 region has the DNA TGTGCCACCAGCGGCGGCTACGAGCAGTACTTC. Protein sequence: CATSGGYEQYF.

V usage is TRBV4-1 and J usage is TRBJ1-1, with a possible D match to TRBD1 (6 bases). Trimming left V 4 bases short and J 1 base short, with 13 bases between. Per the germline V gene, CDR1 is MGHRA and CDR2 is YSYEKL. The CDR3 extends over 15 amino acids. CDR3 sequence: CASSLPDRPNTEAFF. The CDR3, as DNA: TGCGCCAGCAGCCTACCCGACAGGCCGAACACTGAAGCTTTCTTT.

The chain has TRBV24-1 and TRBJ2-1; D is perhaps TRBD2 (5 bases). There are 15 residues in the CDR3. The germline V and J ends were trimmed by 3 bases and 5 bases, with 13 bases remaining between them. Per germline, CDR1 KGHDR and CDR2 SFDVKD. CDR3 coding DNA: TGTGCCACCAGTGATGTCCAGCGACTAAACAATGAGCAGTTCTTC. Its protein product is CATSDVQRLNNEQFF.

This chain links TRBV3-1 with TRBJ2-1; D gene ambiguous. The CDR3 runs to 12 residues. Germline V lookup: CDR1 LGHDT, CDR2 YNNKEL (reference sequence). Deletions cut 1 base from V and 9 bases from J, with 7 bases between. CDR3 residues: CASSQVYSEQFF. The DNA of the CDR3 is TGTGCCAGCAGCCAAGTGTATAGTGAGCAGTTCTTC.

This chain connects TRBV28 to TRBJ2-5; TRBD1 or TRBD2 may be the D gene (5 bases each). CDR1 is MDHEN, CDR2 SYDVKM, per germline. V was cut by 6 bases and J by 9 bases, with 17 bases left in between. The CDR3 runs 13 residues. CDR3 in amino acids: CASSEGSEVAQYF. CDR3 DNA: TGTGCCAGCAGCGAGGGGTCGGAAGTCGCCCAGTACTTC.

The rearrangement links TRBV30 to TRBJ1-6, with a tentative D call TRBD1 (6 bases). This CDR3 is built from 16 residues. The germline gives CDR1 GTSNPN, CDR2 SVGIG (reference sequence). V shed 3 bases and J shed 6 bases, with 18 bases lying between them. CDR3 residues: CAWSLDRSSTNSPLHF. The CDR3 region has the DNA TGTGCCTGGAGCCTCGACAGGAGCTCCACTAATTCACCCCTCCACTTT.

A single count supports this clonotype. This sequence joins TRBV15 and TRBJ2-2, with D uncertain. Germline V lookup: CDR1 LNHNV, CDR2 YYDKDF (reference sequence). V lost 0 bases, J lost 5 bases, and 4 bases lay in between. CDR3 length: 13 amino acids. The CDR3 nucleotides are TGTGCCACCAGCAGAGATTTGACCGGGGAGCTGTTTTTT. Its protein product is CATSRDLTGELFF.

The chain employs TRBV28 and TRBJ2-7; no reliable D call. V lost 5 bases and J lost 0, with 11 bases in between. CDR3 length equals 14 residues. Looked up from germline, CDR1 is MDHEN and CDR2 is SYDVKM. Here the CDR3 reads CASSPHTDSYEQYF. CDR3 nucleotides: TGTGCCAGCAGTCCCCACACCGACTCCTACGAGCAGTACTTC. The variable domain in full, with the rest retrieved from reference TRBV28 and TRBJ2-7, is DVKVTQSSRYLVKRTGEKVFLECVQDMDHENMFWYRQDPGLGLRLIYFSYDVKMKEKGDIPEGYSVSREKKERFSLILESASTNQTSMYLCASSPHTDSYEQYFGPGTRLTVT.

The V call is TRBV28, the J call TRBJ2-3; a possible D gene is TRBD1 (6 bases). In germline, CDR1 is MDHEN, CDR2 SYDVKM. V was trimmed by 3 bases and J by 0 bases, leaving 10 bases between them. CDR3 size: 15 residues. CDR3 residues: CASSLEQGSTDTQYF. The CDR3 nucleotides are TGTGCCAGCAGTTTGGAGCAGGGGAGCACAGATACGCAGTATTTT.

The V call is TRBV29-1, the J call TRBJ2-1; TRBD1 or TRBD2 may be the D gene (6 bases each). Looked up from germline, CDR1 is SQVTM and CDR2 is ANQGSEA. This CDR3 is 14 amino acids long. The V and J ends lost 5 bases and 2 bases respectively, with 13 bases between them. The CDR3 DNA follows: TGCAGCGTTTTCCCCGGGGGCCCCTACAATGAGCAGTTCTTC. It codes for CSVFPGGPYNEQFF.

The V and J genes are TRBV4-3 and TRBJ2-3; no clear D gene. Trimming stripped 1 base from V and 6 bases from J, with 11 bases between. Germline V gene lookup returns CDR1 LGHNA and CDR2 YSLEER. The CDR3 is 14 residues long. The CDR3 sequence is CASSQVVVADTQYF. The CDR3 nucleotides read TGCGCCAGCAGCCAAGTGGTAGTGGCGGATACGCAGTATTTT.

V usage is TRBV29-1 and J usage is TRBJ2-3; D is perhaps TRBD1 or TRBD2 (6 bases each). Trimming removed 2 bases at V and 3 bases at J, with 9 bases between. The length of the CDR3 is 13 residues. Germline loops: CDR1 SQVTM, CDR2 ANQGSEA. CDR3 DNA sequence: TGCAGCGTTGAACCGGGGGCGACAGATACGCAGTATTTT. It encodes CSVEPGATDTQYF.

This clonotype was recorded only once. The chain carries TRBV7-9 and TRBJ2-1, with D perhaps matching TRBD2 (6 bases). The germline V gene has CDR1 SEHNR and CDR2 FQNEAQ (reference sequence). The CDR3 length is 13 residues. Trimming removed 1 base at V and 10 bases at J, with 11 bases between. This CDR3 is CASSLVGLAEQFF. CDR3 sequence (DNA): TGTGCCAGCAGCTTAGTTGGGCTAGCGGAGCAGTTCTTC.

This chain's CDR3 is CAWDRGLRSTEAFF. In DNA, the CDR3 is TGTGCCTGGGACAGGGGGCTTAGGAGCACTGAAGCTTTCTTT. The rearrangement joins TRBV30 to TRBJ1-1; 10 bases match TRBD1. The CDR3 extends over 14 amino acids. Trimming removed 5 bases from V and 4 bases from J; junction bases left unmatched: 7. Germline V gene lookup returns CDR1 GTSNPN and CDR2 SVGIG (reference sequence).

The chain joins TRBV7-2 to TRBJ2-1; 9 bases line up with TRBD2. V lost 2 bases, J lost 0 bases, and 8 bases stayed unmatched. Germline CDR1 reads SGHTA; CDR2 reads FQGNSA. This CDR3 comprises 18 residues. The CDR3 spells CASSLSVAGGTSYNEQFF. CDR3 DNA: TGTGCCAGCAGCTTATCCGTGGCGGGGGGGACCTCCTACAATGAGCAGTTCTTC.